One sample yielded the 22 T cell receptor beta chains listed below, sequenced in a study of blood T cell repertoires in COVID-19. Assay used: immunoSEQ multiplex PCR; TCRdb lists only in-frame clones, some missing. The table includes roughly 220,000 clones, roughly 80% detected once. The specimen sequenced was peripheral blood. Source of these receptors: a woman under 40 who had recovered from COVID-19.

The chain has TRBV13 and TRBJ2-5, with a weak D call TRBD2 (6 bases). Trimming pared 5 bases from V and 2 bases from J, leaving 15 bases between. The CDR3 sequence is 15 residues long. Germline V gives CDR1 PRHDT, CDR2 FYEKMQ (reference sequence). The CDR3 reads CASSPHRELQETQYF. The DNA of the CDR3 is TGTGCCAGCAGCCCCCACCGGGAGTTACAAGAGACCCAGTACTTC. Drawing the rest from reference TRBV13 and TRBJ2-5, the complete variable domain is AAGVIQSPRHLIKEKRETATLKCYPIPRHDTVYWYQQGPGQDPQFLISFYEKMQSDKGSIPDRFSAQQFSDYHSELNMSSLELGDSALYFCASSPHRELQETQYFGPGTRLLVL.

Of note for this clone: This may arise from a read error, as a much more abundant clone is one base away. The V and J genes are TRBV3-1 (or the pseudogene TRBV3-2) and TRBJ2-6, with 9 bases lining up with TRBD1. This CDR3 spans 17 amino acids. Trimming cost V 0 bases and J 5 bases; bases outside gene matches: 5. CDR1 and CDR2 from the germline V gene are LGHDT and YNNKEL (reference sequence). CDR3 sequence: CASSQDGTGLRANVLTF. As DNA, the CDR3 is TGTGCCAGCAGCCAAGACGGGACAGGGCTTAGGGCCAACGTCCTGACTTTC.

This clone has only one observation. CDR3 loop: CAWSVLVQTEQFF. DNA for the CDR3: TGTGCCTGGAGTGTACTAGTTCAAACTGAGCAGTTCTTC. V is TRBV30 and J is TRBJ2-1, with TRBD2 as a possible D gene (5 bases). CDR3 length: 13 amino acids. Germline V gene sequence: CDR1 GTSNPN, CDR2 SVGIG (reference sequence). The V gene lost 0 bases and the J gene lost 9 bases, with 12 bases spanning the gap.

This sequence joins TRBV7-6 and TRBJ2-7; D might be TRBD1 (8 bases). CDR3 length: 14 amino acids. Trimming stripped 5 bases from V and 5 bases from J, with 16 bases between. Germline V gene sequence: CDR1 SGHVS, CDR2 FNYEAQ. This CDR3 is CASSAWTGRDEQYF. The DNA of the CDR3 is TGTGCCAGCAGCGCTTGGACAGGGAGGGACGAGCAGTACTTC. Full variable domain (rest looked up from reference TRBV7-6 and TRBJ2-7): GAGVSQSPRYKVTKRGQDVALRCDPISGHVSLYWYRQALGQGPEFLTYFNYEAQQDKSGLPNDRFSAERPEGSISTLTIQRTEQRDSAMYRCASSAWTGRDEQYFGPGTRLTVT.

J is TRBJ1-2 and V is TRBV7-9; 7 bases map to TRBD1. V lost 5 bases, J lost 6 bases, and 6 bases stayed unmatched. There are 13 residues in the CDR3. Germline V gene sequence: CDR1 SEHNR, CDR2 FQNEAQ (reference sequence). The CDR3 DNA is TGTGCCAGCAGCCCGGGACAGACCCATGGCTACACCTTC. Translation: CASSPGQTHGYTF. Full variable domain (outside the CDR3, taken from reference TRBV7-9 and TRBJ1-2): DTGVSQNPRHKITKRGQNVTFRCDPISEHNRLYWYRQTLGQGPEFLTYFQNEAQLEKSRLLSDRFSAERPKGSFSTLEIQRTEQGDSAMYLCASSPGQTHGYTFGSGTRLTVV.

The V and J genes are TRBV6-1 and TRBJ1-2, with a possible D match to TRBD1 (6 bases). The CDR3 is 15 amino acids. Per the germline V gene, CDR1 is MNHNS and CDR2 is SASEGT. V was pared by 0 bases and J by 4 bases, with 12 bases between. CDR3 nucleotide sequence: TGTGCCAGCAGTGAAGCGAATTACAGGGTCTATGGCTACACCTTC. Translating gives CASSEANYRVYGYTF.

The J gene is TRBJ1-5, the V gene TRBV28; a possible D gene is TRBD1 (6 bases). V was shortened by 2 bases and J by 0 bases, with 11 bases between the two germline ends. Germline V gene data show CDR1 as MDHEN and CDR2 as SYDVKM. The CDR3 sequence is 16 residues long. The CDR3 bases are TGTGCCAGCAGTTTAGTGGCAGGGGATAGCAATCAGCCCCAGCATTTT. It specifies CASSLVAGDSNQPQHF. Full variable domain (remainder filled in from reference TRBV28 and TRBJ1-5): DVKVTQSSRYLVKRTGEKVFLECVQDMDHENMFWYRQDPGLGLRLIYFSYDVKMKEKGDIPEGYSVSREKKERFSLILESASTNQTSMYLCASSLVAGDSNQPQHFGDGTRLSIL.

V gene TRBV20-1 combines with J gene TRBJ1-6; possible D gene TRBD1, 5 bases. Germline V gene sequence: CDR1 DFQATT, CDR2 SNEGSKA (reference sequence). The V and J ends lost 3 bases and 16 bases respectively, with 10 bases between them. The CDR3 spans 10 residues. The CDR3 loop reads CSASQQELHF. The DNA of the CDR3 is TGCAGTGCTAGCCAACAGGAACTCCACTTT.

V is TRBV12-3 or TRBV12-4 and J is TRBJ2-3; unclear D gene. V was pared by 3 bases and J by 4 bases, with 8 bases between. This CDR3 has 13 residues. This chain's CDR3 is CASSFGQPDTQYF. The CDR3 region has the DNA TGTGCCAGCAGTTTTGGGCAGCCAGATACGCAGTATTTT.

This chain connects TRBV28 to TRBJ2-5; 10 nucleotides align to TRBD1. With V trimmed by 2 bases and J by 3 bases, 3 bases remained unmatched. CDR3 length: 15 amino acids. The germline V gene encodes CDR1 MDHEN and CDR2 SYDVKM. CDR3 sequence reads: CASSLRGQGEETQYF. The CDR3, as DNA: TGTGCCAGCAGTTTAAGAGGACAGGGGGAAGAGACCCAGTACTTC.

This chain links TRBV11-2 with TRBJ2-5; the match to TRBD2 covers 8 bases. V was clipped by 3 bases and J by 4 bases; unmatched bases: 13. CDR3 length equals 17 residues. Germline V gene data show CDR1 as SGHAT and CDR2 as FQNNGV. CDR3 protein: CASSLVPRRTSPETQYF. The CDR3 region has the DNA TGTGCCAGCAGCTTGGTGCCGCGGCGGACTAGCCCAGAGACCCAGTACTTC.

The V and J genes are TRBV28 and TRBJ2-1, with TRBD2 matching 15 bases. The CDR3 runs to 17 residues. Per the germline V gene, CDR1 is MDHEN and CDR2 is SYDVKM. V trimming: 9 bases; J trimming: 8 bases; junction bases outside the gene matches: 14. In nucleotides, the CDR3 is TGTGCCAGTGAAACGGCGAGGACTAGCGGGAGGGATGATGAGCAGTTCTTC. Translated, it gives CASETARTSGRDDEQFF.

The J gene is TRBJ2-3, the V gene TRBV7-2; maybe TRBD2 (6 bases). The CDR3 is made up of 13 amino acids. The germline gives CDR1 SGHTA, CDR2 FQGNSA. V was clipped by 5 bases and J by 6 bases, with 12 bases between them. CDR3 loop: CASSPPTSDTQYF. The CDR3 DNA reads as TGTGCCAGCAGCCCCCCGACTAGTGATACGCAGTATTTT.

This clone was detected only once. The chain uses TRBV2 and TRBJ2-3, with D possibly TRBD2 on 5 matching bases. CDR1 is SNHLY, CDR2 FYNNEI, per germline. V was trimmed by 8 bases and J by 3 bases, leaving 12 bases between them. This CDR3 is built from 13 residues. The chain's CDR3 is CASLADGTDTQYF. CDR3 coding DNA: TGTGCCAGCCTAGCTGACGGGACAGATACGCAGTATTTT. The full variable domain, completed using reference TRBV2 and TRBJ2-3, is EPEVTQTPSHQVTQMGQEVILRCVPISNHLYFYWYRQILGQKVEFLVSFYNNEISEKSEIFDDQFSVERPDGSNFTLKIRSTKLEDSAMYFCASLADGTDTQYFGPGTRLTVL.

This chain joins TRBV6-5 and TRBJ2-5; 11 bases map to TRBD2. The CDR3 totals 15 residues. Germline V gives CDR1 MNHEY, CDR2 SVGAGI. Trimming removed 0 bases from V and 3 bases from J; junction bases left unmatched: 0. Written as DNA, the CDR3 is TGTGCCAGCAGTTACTCGACTAGCGGGGAAGAGACCCAGTACTTC. Translated: CASSYSTSGEETQYF.

This clone appeared a single time. The CDR3 DNA reads TGTGCCAGCAGTTTCTGGAAGGGGGCTGTGAACTATGGCTACACCTTC. It yields the protein CASSFWKGAVNYGYTF. This chain joins TRBV27 and TRBJ1-2; 7 bases fit TRBD1. CDR3 length equals 16 residues. Germline CDR1 reads MNHEY; CDR2 reads SMNVEV (reference sequence). V shed 3 bases, J shed 2 bases, and the junction held 9 bases outside the gene matches.

The chain carries TRBV5-1 and TRBJ2-1, with 11 bases identical to TRBD2. The CDR3 spans 15 residues. Germline V gene data show CDR1 as SGHRS and CDR2 as YFSETQ. The ends lost 4 bases at V and 5 bases at J; junction bases unmatched: 5. The CDR3 here is CASSQTSGIHNEQFF. The CDR3 region has the DNA TGCGCCAGCAGCCAGACTAGCGGGATTCACAATGAGCAGTTCTTC.

This clone appeared once. V and J are TRBV5-1 and TRBJ1-2; TRBD1 might be the D (6 bases). CDR1 SGHRS and CDR2 YFSETQ come from the germline V gene. The germline V and J ends were trimmed by 0 bases and 7 bases, with 13 bases remaining between them. This CDR3 region has 14 residues. The CDR3: CASSLVPGVSGYTF. DNA for the CDR3: TGCGCCAGCAGCTTGGTTCCAGGGGTCTCTGGCTACACCTTC. The full variable domain, in which reference TRBV5-1 and TRBJ1-2 provide the parts outside the CDR3, is KAGVTQTPRYLIKTRGQQVTLSCSPISGHRSVSWYQQTPGQGLQFLFEYFSETQRNKGNFPGRFSGRQFSNSRSEMNVSTLELGDSALYLCASSLVPGVSGYTFGSGTRLTVV.

As to this clone: This CDR3 is also generated by other DNA sequences in the sample. This chain links TRBV5-1 with TRBJ2-2; possibly TRBD2 for D (6 bases). The CDR3 sequence is 14 residues long. Germline V CDR1 and CDR2: SGHRS, YFSETQ. V was shortened by 0 bases and J by 6 bases, with 9 bases between the two germline ends. The CDR3 region is CASSLGRGPGELFF. The CDR3 DNA is TGCGCCAGCAGCTTGGGGAGGGGTCCCGGGGAGCTGTTTTTT.

V gene TRBV12-3 or TRBV12-4 combines with J gene TRBJ1-2; perhaps TRBD1 as D (5 bases). The germline V and J ends were trimmed by 6 bases and 7 bases, with 15 bases remaining between them. The CDR3 sequence is 13 residues long. For the CDR3, the DNA is TGTGCCAGCAGGCAACCGCTGGGGGGTGGCTACACCTTC. Translated: CASRQPLGGGYTF.

The J gene is TRBJ2-5, the V gene TRBV11-1, with 8 bases aligning to TRBD2. The CDR3 has 15 amino acids. Trimming at V came to 5 bases and at J to 8 bases, leaving 13 bases not matched to a gene. Germline lookup yields CDR1 SGHAT and CDR2 FQDESV (reference sequence). The CDR3 nucleotides are TGTGCCAGCAGCCCCCGTGGACTAGCTTCGGATACCCAGTACTTC. Its protein is CASSPRGLASDTQYF.

This clone was detected once. The chain employs TRBV9 and TRBJ1-1; 7 nucleotides align to TRBD1. The CDR3 length is 13 residues. Germline V lookup: CDR1 SGDLS, CDR2 YYNGEE. The junction had 4 bases not matched to a gene; V was cut back by 7 bases and J by 1 base. DNA of the CDR3: TGTGCCAGCGTCGGACAGGAGAACACTGAAGCTTTCTTT. This translates into CASVGQENTEAFF.